This T cell receptor (beta chain) is drawn from a study of blood T cells in healthy people across ages. The CDR3 is 14 residues long. Trimming shortened V by 5 bases and J by 7 bases, and 15 bases separated the two germline ends. The germline V gene encodes CDR1 MNHEY and CDR2 SVGAGI. Total RNA was isolated from each sample in quantities of at least 5 micrograms. Comment on this clonotype: Its antigen is not identified.

Study-level points and caveats: Donors of long life had a larger count of naive CD4+ cells and greater diversity than aged donors. Measured against age, TCR beta diversity per million T cells decreased in a roughly linear manner.

A second PCR, run for about 6 to 11 cycles, used a sample-barcoded 5' primer plus a J-beta primer mix. A template-switch adaptor with 12 random nucleotides tagged each cDNA molecule. TCRdb reprocessed the 5' RACE reads with MiXCR, giving one entry per CDR3 protein. The sample shows some 690,000 distinct CDR3 sequences, 20% to 25% of them seen only once. The gene calls are TRBV6-5 and TRBJ1-5, with D perhaps matching TRBD1 (5 bases). The TCR originated in a man aged 70-80 years in good health. Material for sequencing was blood. DNA for the CDR3: TGTGCCAGCAGTCGAGGCGGGAACAGGCAGCCCCAGCATTTT. As protein: CASSRGGNRQPQHF.